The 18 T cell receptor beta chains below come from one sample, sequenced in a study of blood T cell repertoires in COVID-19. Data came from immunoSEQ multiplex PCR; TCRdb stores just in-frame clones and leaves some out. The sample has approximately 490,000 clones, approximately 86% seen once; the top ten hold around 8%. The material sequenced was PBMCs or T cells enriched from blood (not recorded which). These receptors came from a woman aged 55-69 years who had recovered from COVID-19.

CDR3 residues: CASPPGTEADTQYF. The CDR3 DNA reads as TGCGCCAGCCCCCCCGGGACAGAGGCAGATACGCAGTATTTT. The chain has TRBV10-1 and TRBJ2-3; 7 bases map to TRBD1. The germline CDR1 and CDR2 sequences are WNHNN and SYGVQD (reference sequence). The CDR3 is 14 residues long. V shed 8 bases and J 4 bases; nucleotides not matched to a gene: 9.

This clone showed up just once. The chain's CDR3 is CASSYSGLDITDTQYF. CDR3 bases: TGTGCCAGCAGTTACTCGGGATTGGACATCACAGATACGCAGTATTTT. V usage is TRBV6-7 and J usage is TRBJ2-3; D is possibly TRBD1 (5 bases). TRBV6-7 carries the ORF label, with uncertain function. CDR3 length equals 16 residues. Trimming cost V 0 bases and J 2 bases, with 12 bases left between them.

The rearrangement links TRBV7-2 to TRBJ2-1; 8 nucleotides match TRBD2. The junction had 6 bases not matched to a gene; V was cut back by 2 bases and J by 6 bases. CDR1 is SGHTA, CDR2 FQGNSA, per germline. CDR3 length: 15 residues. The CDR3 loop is CASSLQTGGANEQFF. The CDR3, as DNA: TGTGCCAGCAGCTTACAGACCGGGGGGGCCAATGAGCAGTTCTTC.

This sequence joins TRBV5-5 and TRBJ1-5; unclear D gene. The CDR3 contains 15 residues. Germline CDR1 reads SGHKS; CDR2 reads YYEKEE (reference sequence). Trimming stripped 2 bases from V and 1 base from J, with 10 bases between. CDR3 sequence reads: CASSFRQLSNQPQHF. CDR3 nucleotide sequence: TGTGCCAGCAGCTTCAGGCAGCTAAGCAATCAGCCCCAGCATTTT. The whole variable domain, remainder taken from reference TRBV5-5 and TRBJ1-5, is DAGVTQSPTHLIKTRGQQVTLRCSPISGHKSVSWYQQVLGQGPQFIFQYYEKEERGRGNFPDRFSARQFPNYSSELNVNALLLGDSALYLCASSFRQLSNQPQHFGDGTRLSIL.

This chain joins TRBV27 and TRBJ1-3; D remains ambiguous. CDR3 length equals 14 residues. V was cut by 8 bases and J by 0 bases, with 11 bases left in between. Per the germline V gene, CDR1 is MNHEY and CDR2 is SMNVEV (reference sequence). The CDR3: CASAGGISGNTIYF. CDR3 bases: TGTGCCAGCGCTGGAGGAATCTCTGGAAACACCATATATTTT.

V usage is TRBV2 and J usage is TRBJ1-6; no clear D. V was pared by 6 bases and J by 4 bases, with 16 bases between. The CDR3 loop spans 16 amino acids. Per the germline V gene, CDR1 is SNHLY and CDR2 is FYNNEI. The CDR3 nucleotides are TGTGCCAGCAGCGGTACCGGGAGCACTTATAATTCACCCCTCCACTTT. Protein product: CASSGTGSTYNSPLHF.

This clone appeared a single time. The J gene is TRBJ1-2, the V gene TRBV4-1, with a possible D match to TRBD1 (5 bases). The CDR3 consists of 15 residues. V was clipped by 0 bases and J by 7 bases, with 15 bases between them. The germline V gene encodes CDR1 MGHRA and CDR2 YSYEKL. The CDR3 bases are TGCGCCAGCAGCCAAGAAGGGACTCGTGCGGGTGGCTACACCTTC. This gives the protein CASSQEGTRAGGYTF.

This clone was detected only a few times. CDR3 sequence: CASSITGQGYEKLFF. DNA for the CDR3: TGTGCCAGCAGTATAACGGGACAGGGTTATGAAAAACTGTTTTTT. This chain links TRBV2 with TRBJ1-4; 9 positions agree with TRBD1. CDR3 length: 15 amino acids. V lost 5 bases to trimming and J lost 6 bases; unmatched junction nucleotides: 7. The germline V gene encodes CDR1 SNHLY and CDR2 FYNNEI.

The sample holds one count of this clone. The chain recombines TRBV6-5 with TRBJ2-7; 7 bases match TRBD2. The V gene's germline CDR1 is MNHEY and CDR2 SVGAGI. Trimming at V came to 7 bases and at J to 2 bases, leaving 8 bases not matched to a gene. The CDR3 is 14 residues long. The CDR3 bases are TGTGCCAGCATGGGGGTCGGGGGGACCTACGAGCAGTACGTC. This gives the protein CASMGVGGTYEQYV.

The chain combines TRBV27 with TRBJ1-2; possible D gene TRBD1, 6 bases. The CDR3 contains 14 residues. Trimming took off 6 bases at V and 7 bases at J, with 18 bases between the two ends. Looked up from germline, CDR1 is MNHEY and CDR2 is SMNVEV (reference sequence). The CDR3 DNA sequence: TGTGCCAGCAGCCAGGGGTTCCAGAGCTCTGGCTACACCTTC. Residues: CASSQGFQSSGYTF.

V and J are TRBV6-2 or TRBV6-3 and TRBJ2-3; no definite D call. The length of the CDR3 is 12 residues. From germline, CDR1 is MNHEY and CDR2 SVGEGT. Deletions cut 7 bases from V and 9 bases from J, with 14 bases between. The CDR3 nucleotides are TGTGCCAGCACCCCCGATTTTGGCACGCAGTATTTT. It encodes CASTPDFGTQYF.

The CDR3 sequence: CASSQRSGGAQETQYF. DNA for the CDR3: TGCGCCAGCAGCCAGAGGAGCGGGGGGGCCCAAGAGACCCAGTACTTC. This chain connects TRBV4-1 to TRBJ2-5, with TRBD2 matching over 10 bases. Germline lookup yields CDR1 MGHRA and CDR2 YSYEKL. The CDR3 sequence is 16 residues long. V trimming: 3 bases; J trimming: 1 base; junction bases outside the gene matches: 5.

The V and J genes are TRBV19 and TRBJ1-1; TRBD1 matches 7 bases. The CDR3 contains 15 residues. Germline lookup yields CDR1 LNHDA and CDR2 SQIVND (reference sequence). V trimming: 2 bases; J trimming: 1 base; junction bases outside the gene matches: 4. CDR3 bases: TGTGCCAGTAGTATACGCGGGACAGCGAACACTGAAGCTTTCTTT. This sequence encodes CASSIRGTANTEAFF. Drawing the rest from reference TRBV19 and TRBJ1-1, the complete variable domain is DGGITQSPKYLFRKEGQNVTLSCEQNLNHDAMYWYRQDPGQGLRLIYYSQIVNDFQKGDIAEGYSVSREKKESFPLTVTSAQKNPTAFYLCASSIRGTANTEAFFGQGTRLTVV.

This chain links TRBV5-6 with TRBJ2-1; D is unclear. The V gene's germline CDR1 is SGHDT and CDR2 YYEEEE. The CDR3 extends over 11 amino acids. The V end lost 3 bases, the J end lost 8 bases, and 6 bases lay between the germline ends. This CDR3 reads CASSSFYEQFF. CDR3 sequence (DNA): TGTGCCAGCAGCTCTTTTTATGAGCAGTTCTTC.

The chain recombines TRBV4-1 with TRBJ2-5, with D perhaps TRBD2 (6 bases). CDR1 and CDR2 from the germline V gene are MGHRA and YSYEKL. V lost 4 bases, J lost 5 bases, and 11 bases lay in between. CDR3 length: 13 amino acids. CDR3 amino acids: CASSRGVWETQYF. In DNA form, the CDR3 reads TGCGCCAGCAGCCGCGGGGTATGGGAGACCCAGTACTTC.

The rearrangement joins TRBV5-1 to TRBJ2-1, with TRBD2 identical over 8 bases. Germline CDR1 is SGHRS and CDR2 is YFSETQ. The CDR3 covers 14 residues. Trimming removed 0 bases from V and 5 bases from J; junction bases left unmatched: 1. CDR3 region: CASSLVSGNNEQFF. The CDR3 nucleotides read TGCGCCAGCAGCTTGGTTAGCGGGAACAATGAGCAGTTCTTC.

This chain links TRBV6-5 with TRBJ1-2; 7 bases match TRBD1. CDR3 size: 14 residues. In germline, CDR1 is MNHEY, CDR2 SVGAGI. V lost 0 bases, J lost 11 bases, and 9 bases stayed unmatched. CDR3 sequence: CASSYSDRVRWYTF. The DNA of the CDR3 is TGTGCCAGCAGTTACTCTGACAGGGTGCGGTGGTACACCTTC.

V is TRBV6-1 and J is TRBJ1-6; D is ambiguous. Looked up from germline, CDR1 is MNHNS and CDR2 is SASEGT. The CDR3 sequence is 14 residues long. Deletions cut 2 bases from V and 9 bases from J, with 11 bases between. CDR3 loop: CASSEHPSGSPLHF. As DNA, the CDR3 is TGTGCCAGCAGTGAACACCCTTCGGGTTCACCCCTCCACTTT.